The 31 T cell receptor beta chains presented below share a single source sample, sequenced in a study of human T cells and chemical hapten exposure. From the RACE reads, TCRdb called clonotypes with MiXCR, one entry per CDR3 protein. The sample lists tens of thousands of distinct CDR3 sequences, around a tenth occurring once. Time point indicated: patch test 2, 6 weeks after DPC sensitization. Described treatment: therapeutic diphenylcyclopropenone sensitization with weekly scalp DPC. The total RNA was obtained from whole blood that was not fractionated. The sequenced sample was whole blood, obtained in connection with sensitization to the hapten diphenylcyclopropenone (DPC). Source of these receptors: a woman in her thirties with alopecia areata. Some clones in this sample may be carry-over from other donors' samples.

This clonotype has only a few counts. The chain uses TRBV19 and TRBJ2-7, with 11 nucleotides matching TRBD1. Germline V gene lookup returns CDR1 LNHDA and CDR2 SQIVND (reference sequence). The junction had 6 bases not matched to a gene; V was cut back by 4 bases and J by 7 bases. This CDR3 is 14 amino acids long. The CDR3 DNA reads TGTGCCAGTAGTACCGGGACAGGGGGTAAGGAGCAGTACTTC. This codes for CASSTGTGGKEQYF.

There are many counts of this clonotype. This chain links TRBV14 with TRBJ2-7, with D unresolved. The V end was cut by 2 bases, the J end by 6 bases, with 11 bases between. The CDR3 runs 13 residues. The germline CDR1 and CDR2 sequences are SGHDN and FVKESK. The CDR3 region is CASSQLWSAEQYF. Here the CDR3 DNA reads TGTGCCAGCAGCCAATTATGGTCGGCCGAGCAGTACTTC.

The chain recombines TRBV12-3 or TRBV12-4 with TRBJ2-5, with unresolved D. The CDR3 contains 13 residues. V lost 7 bases, J lost 4 bases, and 13 bases lay in between. The CDR3 coding sequence is TGTGCCAGCACCCTGTCGGGCCCAGAGACCCAGTACTTC. It codes for CASTLSGPETQYF.

This clonotype was picked up a small number of times. This chain uses TRBV7-8 with TRBJ2-3; the match to TRBD2 covers 8 bases. CDR1 is SGHVS and CDR2 is FQNEAQ in the germline V gene. There are 15 residues in the CDR3. With V trimmed by 5 bases and J by 4 bases, 8 bases remained unmatched. CDR3 sequence (DNA): TGTGCCAGCAGCGTACGGCGGGGGGATCCAGATACGCAGTATTTT. Protein: CASSVRRGDPDTQYF.

This clonotype was found a few times. J is TRBJ2-6 and V is TRBV19; D not certain. Trimming stripped 6 bases from V and 0 bases from J, with 3 bases between. Germline CDR1 LNHDA, CDR2 SQIVND (reference sequence). The CDR3 covers 13 residues. CDR3 nucleotides: TGTGCCAGTAGCCGCTCTGGGGCCAACGTCCTGACTTTC. Translating gives CASSRSGANVLTF.

This clonotype was counted many times. The J gene is TRBJ1-1, the V gene TRBV5-1; a weak D match, TRBD1 (5 bases). The CDR3 has 14 amino acids. Germline CDR1 and CDR2: SGHRS and YFSETQ. V lost 2 bases to trimming and J lost 4 bases, with 12 bases between them. Here the CDR3 reads CASSFREGITEAFF. CDR3 in DNA: TGCGCCAGCAGCTTCAGGGAGGGGATCACTGAAGCTTTCTTT.

This sequence joins TRBV7-2 and TRBJ2-3; 9 bases fit TRBD2. This CDR3 has 15 residues. V lost 1 base and J lost 3; bases outside the gene matches: 2. The germline V gene encodes CDR1 SGHTA and CDR2 FQGNSA. This chain's CDR3 is CASSLVSGGTDTQYF. The CDR3 DNA follows: TGTGCCAGCAGCTTAGTTAGCGGGGGTACAGATACGCAGTATTTT. Full variable domain (remainder filled in from reference TRBV7-2 and TRBJ2-3): GAGVSQSPSNKVTEKGKDVELRCDPISGHTALYWYRQSLGQGLEFLIYFQGNSAPDKSGLPSDRFSAERTGGSVSTLTIQRTQQEDSAVYLCASSLVSGGTDTQYFGPGTRLTVL.

In its sample, this clonotype was seen many times. The chain is built from TRBV7-6 and TRBJ2-5; D may match TRBD1 or TRBD2 (5 bases each). The germline gives CDR1 SGHVS, CDR2 FNYEAQ. The CDR3 runs to 15 residues. Trimming left V 4 bases short and J 0 bases short, with 12 bases between. The CDR3 bases are TGTGCCAGCAGCTCACTAGACAGTTACCAAGAGACCCAGTACTTC. Translation gives CASSSLDSYQETQYF.

This clonotype has only a few counts. The chain is built from TRBV20-1 and TRBJ2-1; 8 bases are a match to TRBD2. The CDR3 has 16 residues. Germline CDR1 is DFQATT and CDR2 is SNEGSKA (reference sequence). V shed 2 bases and J 4 bases; nucleotides not matched to a gene: 10. This CDR3 is CSARFGGSGEYNEQFF. CDR3 nucleotides: TGCAGTGCTAGATTTGGGGGTAGCGGGGAATACAATGAGCAGTTCTTC.

This rearrangement joins TRBV7-2 to TRBJ1-1; D possibly corresponds to TRBD1 (6 bases). This CDR3 is built from 14 residues. Trimming shortened V by 2 bases and J by 7 bases, and 14 bases separated the two germline ends. Germline-derived CDR1 and CDR2 are SGHTA and FQGNSA. CDR3 DNA: TGTGCCAGCAGCTTACAGGGGACGATAGGTGAAGCTTTCTTT. Amino acid sequence: CASSLQGTIGEAFF.

This clonotype came up many times. The chain employs TRBV11-3 and TRBJ2-3; TRBD2 matches 7 bases. The CDR3 is 13 amino acids. Trimming removed 0 bases from V and 8 bases from J; junction bases left unmatched: 2. Germline V gives CDR1 SGHNT, CDR2 YENEEA. The CDR3 region is CASSLEVAGTQYF. The CDR3 region has the DNA TGTGCCAGCAGCTTAGAAGTAGCGGGTACGCAGTATTTT.

A few counts support this clonotype. J is TRBJ2-1 and V is TRBV11-2, with D unclear. V lost 8 bases and J lost 5, with 16 bases in between. CDR1 SGHAT and CDR2 FQNNGV come from the germline V gene. This CDR3 region has 14 residues. In nucleotides, the CDR3 is TGTGCCAGCCTAGACGGCTCGAGAAACAATGAGCAGTTCTTC. Protein: CASLDGSRNNEQFF. The full variable domain, completed using reference TRBV11-2 and TRBJ2-1, is EAGVAQSPRYKIIEKRQSVAFWCNPISGHATLYWYQQILGQGPKLLIQFQNNGVVDDSQLPKDRFSAERLKGVDSTLKIQPAKLEDSAVYLCASLDGSRNNEQFFGPGTRLTVL.

V is TRBV12-3 or TRBV12-4 and J is TRBJ1-1, with TRBD1 identical over 7 bases. Germline trimming cut 6 bases from V and 0 bases from J; bases unmatched to any gene: 1. The CDR3 extends over 13 amino acids. CDR3 amino acids: CASRGTVNTEAFF. DNA of the CDR3: TGTGCCAGCAGAGGGACAGTGAACACTGAAGCTTTCTTT.

The V and J genes are TRBV20-1 and TRBJ2-7; D gene ambiguous. Germline lookup yields CDR1 DFQATT and CDR2 SNEGSKA (reference sequence). The CDR3 consists of 12 residues. The V and J ends lost 5 bases and 13 bases respectively, with 21 bases between them. The CDR3 reads CSASSTRSLEYF. In nucleotides, the CDR3 is TGCAGTGCTTCCTCGACGAGGAGTCTGGAATACTTC.

This clonotype has at least ten counts. CDR3 in amino acids: CASSPFVGTNEQFF. The CDR3 region has the DNA TGTGCCAGCAGTCCTTTTGTGGGGACGAATGAGCAGTTCTTC. The chain employs TRBV2 and TRBJ2-1; either TRBD1 or TRBD2 may supply D (5 bases each). The CDR3 has 14 residues. The germline V gene encodes CDR1 SNHLY and CDR2 FYNNEI. The V end was cut by 5 bases, the J end by 7 bases, with 15 bases between.

In its sample, this clonotype was seen a few times. The J gene is TRBJ2-5, the V gene TRBV18; 7 nucleotides line up with TRBD2. This CDR3 region has 14 residues. Germline values: CDR1 KGHSH, CDR2 LQKENI. V was clipped by 0 bases and J by 2 bases; unmatched bases: 0. CDR3 region: CASSPPGLQETQYF. The CDR3 DNA is TGTGCCAGCTCACCACCGGGACTACAAGAGACCCAGTACTTC.

This clonotype was counted between two and nine times. This chain joins TRBV4-3 and TRBJ2-7; D unclear. Germline lookup yields CDR1 LGHNA and CDR2 YSLEER. Trimming left V 1 base short and J 2 bases short, with 12 bases between. The CDR3 covers 15 residues. DNA for the CDR3: TGCGCCAGCAGCCAAGCCCTAAATTTTGCCTACGAGCAGTACTTC. Translating it yields CASSQALNFAYEQYF.

The V gene is TRBV28, the J gene TRBJ2-7, with a tentative D call TRBD1 (5 bases). Germline V gene lookup returns CDR1 MDHEN and CDR2 SYDVKM. V lost 4 bases, J lost 5 bases, and 9 bases lay in between. This CDR3 is built from 12 residues. DNA of the CDR3: TGTGCCAGCAGTTCAGGGTACCACGAGCAGTACTTC. This sequence encodes CASSSGYHEQYF. The variable domain in full, completed from reference TRBV28 and TRBJ2-7, reads DVKVTQSSRYLVKRTGEKVFLECVQDMDHENMFWYRQDPGLGLRLIYFSYDVKMKEKGDIPEGYSVSREKKERFSLILESASTNQTSMYLCASSSGYHEQYFGPGTRLTVT.

This clonotype was detected a few times. The V gene is TRBV19, the J gene TRBJ1-5, with no clear D. This CDR3 has 16 amino acids. Germline-derived CDR1 and CDR2 are LNHDA and SQIVND (reference sequence). The ends were cut back, 8 bases at V and 0 bases at J, with 17 bases in the middle. The CDR3 spells CASCLRPAASNQPQHF. CDR3 bases: TGTGCCAGTTGTCTTCGCCCAGCGGCTAGCAATCAGCCCCAGCATTTT.

CDR3 loop: CASKLDSNQPQHF. For the CDR3, the DNA is TGTGCCAGCAAACTGGACAGCAATCAGCCCCAGCATTTT. The V gene is TRBV2, the J gene TRBJ1-5, with D hard to call. CDR1 SNHLY and CDR2 FYNNEI come from the germline V gene. The CDR3 has 13 amino acids. Between the trimmed V and J ends, which lost 7 bases and 1 base, there was a span of 8 bases.

The rearrangement joins TRBV11-2 to TRBJ2-1; a weak D match, TRBD2 (5 bases). This CDR3 comprises 15 residues. CDR1 is SGHAT, CDR2 FQNNGV, per germline. V shed 1 base and J shed 4 bases, with 11 bases lying between them. For the CDR3, the DNA is TGTGCCAGCAGCTTAGGCGACACGGGGTACAATGAGCAGTTCTTC. It translates to CASSLGDTGYNEQFF.

This clonotype was detected a few times. J is TRBJ1-1 and V is TRBV6-2 or TRBV6-3; D ambiguous. Germline V lookup: CDR1 MNHEY, CDR2 SVGEGT. Trimming pared 10 bases from V and 4 bases from J, leaving 13 bases between. The CDR3 is 12 residues long. The CDR3 region is CATQDPATEAFF. CDR3 DNA: TGTGCCACTCAGGACCCCGCCACTGAAGCTTTCTTT.

The rearrangement uses TRBV12-3 or TRBV12-4 and TRBJ2-6; D is possibly TRBD1 or TRBD2 (6 bases each). This CDR3 spans 16 amino acids. The V gene lost 5 bases and the J gene lost 4 bases, with 15 bases spanning the gap. The CDR3 DNA is TGTGCCAGCAGTCCAATTGGGGGGCCAGGGGCCAACGTCCTGACTTTC. It specifies CASSPIGGPGANVLTF.

This clonotype appeared many times. This rearrangement joins TRBV4-1 to TRBJ2-7, with TRBD2 as a possible D gene (7 bases). The CDR3 is 14 amino acids. Trimming left V 1 base short and J 4 bases short, with 11 bases between. Germline CDR1 MGHRA, CDR2 YSYEKL. The CDR3 spells CASSQGRGAYEQYF. CDR3 sequence (DNA): TGCGCCAGCAGCCAAGGTCGGGGGGCTTACGAGCAGTACTTC.

CDR3 in amino acids: CASSTAGGMNTEAFF. CDR3 sequence (DNA): TGTGCCAGCAGCACGGCGGGGGGAATGAACACTGAAGCTTTCTTT. This rearrangement joins TRBV5-5 to TRBJ1-1, with TRBD1 as a possible D gene (5 bases). The V and J ends lost 4 bases and 0 bases respectively, with 13 bases between them. CDR1 and CDR2 from the germline V gene are SGHKS and YYEKEE (reference sequence). The CDR3 consists of 15 residues.

The sample holds a few counts of this clonotype. The chain employs TRBV11-2 and TRBJ2-3; 8 bases align to TRBD1. Per the germline V gene, CDR1 is SGHAT and CDR2 is FQNNGV. Trimming removed 4 bases from V and 5 bases from J; junction bases left unmatched: 14. The CDR3 has 17 amino acids. The CDR3, as DNA: TGTGCCAGCAGCTCTATGACAGGGGCGCGGGCAAAAGATACGCAGTATTTT. Amino acids: CASSSMTGARAKDTQYF. The variable domain in full, with the rest retrieved from reference TRBV11-2 and TRBJ2-3, is EAGVAQSPRYKIIEKRQSVAFWCNPISGHATLYWYQQILGQGPKLLIQFQNNGVVDDSQLPKDRFSAERLKGVDSTLKIQPAKLEDSAVYLCASSSMTGARAKDTQYFGPGTRLTVL.

This clonotype was counted only a few times. The rearrangement links TRBV25-1 to TRBJ2-4, with 12 bases matching TRBD2. Germline loops: CDR1 MGHDK, CDR2 SYGVNS. There are 15 residues in the CDR3. J gave up 5 bases and V 3 bases, and 2 bases lay outside the gene matches. The CDR3, as DNA: TGTGCCAGCAGTGAGGCTAGCGGGGGGGAAAACATTCAGTACTTC. Its protein product is CASSEASGGENIQYF. The full variable domain, rest sourced from reference TRBV25-1 and TRBJ2-4, is EADIYQTPRYLVIGTGKKITLECSQTMGHDKMYWYQQDPGMELHLIHYSYGVNSTEKGDLSSESTVSRIRTEHFPLTLESARPSHTSQYLCASSEASGGENIQYFGAGTRLSVL.

This clonotype occurred a few times. The chain carries TRBV6-5 and TRBJ2-2; no reliable D call. V gave up 3 bases and J gave up 1 base, with 6 bases separating them. The CDR3 sequence is 14 residues long. The V gene's germline CDR1 is MNHEY and CDR2 SVGAGI. The CDR3 nucleotides read TGTGCCAGCAGTTATCTTCAGAACACCGGGGAGCTGTTTTTT. It specifies CASSYLQNTGELFF.

This clonotype was counted ten times or more. The chain recombines TRBV9 with TRBJ2-7; 10 nucleotides match TRBD1. CDR1 and CDR2 (germline): SGDLS, YYNGEE. Trimming took 4 bases from V and 2 from J; bases not matched to a gene: 3. This CDR3 contains 14 residues. The CDR3 spells CASSPGTGAYEQYF. Written as DNA, the CDR3 is TGTGCCAGCAGCCCCGGGACAGGGGCCTACGAGCAGTACTTC.

The rearrangement links TRBV28 to TRBJ1-4, with TRBD1 matching 9 bases. There are 14 residues in the CDR3. Unmatched junction bases numbered 5, after V lost 3 bases and J lost 9 bases. Germline V gene sequence: CDR1 MDHEN, CDR2 SYDVKM. The CDR3 nucleotides read TGTGCCAGCAGTTTCCTAGGACAGGGGCAAAAACTGTTTTTT. Its translation: CASSFLGQGQKLFF.

This clonotype was found a few times. The chain carries TRBV5-1 and TRBJ2-2, with 12 nucleotides matching TRBD1. Germline CDR1 reads SGHRS; CDR2 reads YFSETQ. This CDR3 is 15 amino acids long. V was pared by 4 bases and J by 6 bases, with 4 bases of the junction left unmatched. CDR3 loop: CASSQGQGAAGELFF. As DNA, the CDR3 is TGCGCCAGCAGCCAGGGACAGGGGGCCGCCGGGGAGCTGTTTTTT.